One sample yielded the 31 T cell receptor beta chains listed below, sequenced in a study of cytomegalovirus exposure and HLA in healthy donors. The primer mix had 60 Vbeta and 13 Jbeta primers. Only in-frame clones appear in the TCRdb table, and some are missing; sequencing was by immunoSEQ multiplex PCR. This table holds about 150,000 clones, roughly 79% found once. Sequenced: PBMCs. Receptors originate from a male donor in good health and CMV-seronegative.

This clone was found once. The J gene is TRBJ2-1, the V gene TRBV5-1; 13 bases are a match to TRBD2. Losses at the gene ends were 2 bases for V and 4 bases for J; bases not matched to a gene: 6. Per the germline V gene, CDR1 is SGHRS and CDR2 is YFSETQ. The CDR3 has 17 amino acids. The CDR3 region is CASSLTSGGVIYNEQFF. The CDR3 nucleotides are TGCGCCAGCAGCTTAACTAGCGGGGGGGTTATATACAATGAGCAGTTCTTC. The variable domain in full, completed from reference TRBV5-1 and TRBJ2-1, reads KAGVTQTPRYLIKTRGQQVTLSCSPISGHRSVSWYQQTPGQGLQFLFEYFSETQRNKGNFPGRFSGRQFSNSRSEMNVSTLELGDSALYLCASSLTSGGVIYNEQFFGPGTRLTVL.

The chain has TRBV7-9 and TRBJ2-5, with D perhaps TRBD1 (6 bases). With 5 bases removed from V and 3 bases from J, the gap between germline ends came to 13 bases. The CDR3 extends over 14 amino acids. Germline CDR1 is SEHNR and CDR2 is FQNEAQ (reference sequence). CDR3 sequence reads: CASSPLGGKETQYF. CDR3 in DNA: TGTGCCAGCAGCCCCCTAGGGGGAAAAGAGACCCAGTACTTC.

The rearrangement joins TRBV10-3 to TRBJ2-1, with TRBD2 matching 9 bases. CDR1 ENHRY and CDR2 SYGVKD come from the germline V gene. The V gene end was trimmed by 7 bases and the J gene end by 5 bases; junction bases not matched to a gene: 9. The CDR3 sequence is 15 residues long. The CDR3: CAITCLVAGDNEQFF. The CDR3 coding sequence is TGTGCCATCACCTGCTTGGTAGCGGGGGACAATGAGCAGTTCTTC.

This sequence joins TRBV6-6 and TRBJ1-5; D ambiguous. V was trimmed by 0 bases and J by 7 bases, leaving 7 bases between them. The CDR3 runs 13 residues. Germline CDR1 and CDR2: MNHNY and SVGAGI (reference sequence). CDR3 protein: CASSYSRIQPQHF. As DNA, the CDR3 is TGTGCCAGCAGTTACTCGCGGATCCAGCCCCAGCATTTT.

The chain is built from TRBV30 and TRBJ1-4; 8 bases are a match to TRBD1. The V segment lost 8 bases and the J segment 2 bases; nucleotides outside the gene matches: 4. Germline CDR1 reads GTSNPN; CDR2 reads SVGIG (reference sequence). The length of the CDR3 is 13 residues. The CDR3 loop is CATQGATNEKLFF. The CDR3 DNA sequence: TGTGCCACCCAGGGGGCGACTAATGAAAAACTGTTTTTT.

The J gene is TRBJ2-7, the V gene TRBV4-3; 7 positions match TRBD1. V dropped 0 bases and J dropped 4; count of bases not matched to a gene: 9. Germline values: CDR1 LGHNA, CDR2 YSLEER. The CDR3 contains 16 residues. The DNA of the CDR3 is TGCGCCAGCAGCCAAGATTGGTCGCAGGGGGTTTACGAGCAGTACTTC. Its protein is CASSQDWSQGVYEQYF.

This clone turned up a few times. The J gene is TRBJ1-2, the V gene TRBV4-3, with 9 bases identical to TRBD1. Trimming cost V 1 base and J 2 bases; bases outside gene matches: 5. CDR1 is LGHNA, CDR2 YSLEER, per germline. This CDR3 spans 16 amino acids. CDR3 loop: CASSQGGQGINYGYTF. CDR3 DNA: TGCGCCAGCAGCCAAGGAGGACAGGGGATCAACTATGGCTACACCTTC.

V gene TRBV30 combines with J gene TRBJ2-5; D might be TRBD1 (5 bases). Trimming pared 2 bases from V and 5 bases from J, leaving 15 bases between. Germline CDR1 and CDR2: GTSNPN and SVGIG (reference sequence). The length of the CDR3 is 14 residues. The CDR3 bases are TGTGCCTGGAGTACCCCTCAGGGATACGAGACCCAGTACTTC. Translation: CAWSTPQGYETQYF.

This clone was seen a few times. The rearrangement joins TRBV7-2 to TRBJ1-2; D is perhaps TRBD1 (5 bases). This CDR3 has 15 amino acids. Trimming shortened V by 5 bases and J by 4 bases, and 17 bases separated the two germline ends. Per the germline V gene, CDR1 is SGHTA and CDR2 is FQGNSA. This CDR3 reads CASSTGPEVGYGYTF. The CDR3 nucleotides are TGTGCCAGCAGCACAGGTCCCGAGGTGGGCTATGGCTACACCTTC.

This clone has only a few counts. The chain uses TRBV18 and TRBJ1-1, with D tentatively TRBD1 (6 bases). This CDR3 is 17 amino acids long. The V end was cut by 3 bases, the J end by 3 bases, with 20 bases between. The germline gives CDR1 KGHSH, CDR2 LQKENI. In nucleotides, the CDR3 is TGTGCCAGCTCACCGACACCTCTGGGAGGGGGGTACACTGAAGCTTTCTTT. This translates into CASSPTPLGGGYTEAFF.

The V call is TRBV18, the J call TRBJ1-4; 9 nucleotides agree with TRBD1. The germline gives CDR1 KGHSH, CDR2 LQKENI. The CDR3 extends over 17 amino acids. The trim removed 5 bases at V and 4 bases at J, leaving 11 bases unmatched. This chain's CDR3 is CASSASQQGAGNEKLFF. The CDR3 bases are TGTGCCAGCTCAGCGAGTCAACAGGGGGCTGGTAATGAAAAACTGTTTTTT.

On this clone: Mismatch with germline at one junction end may stem from a read error. V and J are TRBV7-7 and TRBJ1-5; 7 bases are a match to TRBD1. This CDR3 spans 14 amino acids. The V gene's germline CDR1 is SSHAT and CDR2 FNYEAQ (reference sequence). The CDR3 region is CASSSTGVDQPQHF. Here the CDR3 DNA reads TGTGCTAGCAGCTCCACAGGGGTTGATCAGCCCCAGCATTTT.

The chain employs TRBV9 and TRBJ2-3; 9 nucleotides align to TRBD2. Germline V gives CDR1 SGDLS, CDR2 YYNGEE. J lost 0 bases, V lost 0 bases, and 8 bases had no gene match. CDR3 length equals 18 residues. The CDR3 protein is CASSVAPSGVTSTDTQYF. The DNA of the CDR3 is TGTGCCAGCAGCGTAGCCCCTAGCGGGGTGACTAGCACAGATACGCAGTATTTT. Full variable domain (rest looked up from reference TRBV9 and TRBJ2-3): DSGVTQTPKHLITATGQRVTLRCSPRSGDLSVYWYQQSLDQGLQFLIQYYNGEERAKGNILERFSAQQFPDLHSELNLSSLELGDSALYFCASSVAPSGVTSTDTQYFGPGTRLTVL.

The CDR3 spells CASSLGGLSSHEQYF. The CDR3 region has the DNA TGTGCCAGCAGCTTAGGGGGGCTTAGTAGCCACGAGCAGTACTTC. This chain joins TRBV7-9 and TRBJ2-5, with D possibly being TRBD1 (6 bases). The J call is doubtful: the DNA matches TRBJ2-7 better. Germline V lookup: CDR1 SEHNR, CDR2 FQNEAQ (reference sequence). The length of the CDR3 is 15 residues.

The sample holds a few counts of this clone. The chain links TRBV5-1 to TRBJ2-1; D ambiguous. Trimming left V 0 bases short and J 2 bases short, with 9 bases between. CDR1 SGHRS and CDR2 YFSETQ come from the germline V gene. This CDR3 is built from 15 residues. The CDR3 nucleotides are TGCGCCAGCAGCTTGGTGGCAGTAACCTACAATGAGCAGTTCTTC. Residues: CASSLVAVTYNEQFF.

The chain uses TRBV6-5 and TRBJ2-4; D perhaps matches TRBD2 (5 bases). Germline V lookup: CDR1 MNHEY, CDR2 SVGAGI. The CDR3 is 15 residues long. V was shortened by 5 bases and J by 4 bases, with 15 bases between the two germline ends. CDR3 protein: CASSSRGPGKNIQYF. The CDR3 DNA reads as TGTGCCAGCAGTAGCCGGGGTCCGGGGAAAAACATTCAGTACTTC.

The chain couples TRBV19 to TRBJ2-7; TRBD1 matches 8 bases. This CDR3 contains 16 residues. The germline V gene encodes CDR1 LNHDA and CDR2 SQIVND (reference sequence). V gave up 4 bases and J gave up 0 bases; unmatched junction bases: 8. CDR3 in DNA: TGTGCCAGTAGTAAAGTCGAACAGGGGGTCTCCTACGAGCAGTACTTC. Its protein product is CASSKVEQGVSYEQYF. The variable domain in full, completed from reference TRBV19 and TRBJ2-7, reads DGGITQSPKYLFRKEGQNVTLSCEQNLNHDAMYWYRQDPGQGLRLIYYSQIVNDFQKGDIAEGYSVSREKKESFPLTVTSAQKNPTAFYLCASSKVEQGVSYEQYFGPGTRLTVT.

J is TRBJ1-1 and V is TRBV29-1, with 10 bases that match TRBD1. Germline-derived CDR1 and CDR2 are SQVTM and ANQGSEA. Trimming at V came to 4 bases and at J to 10 bases, leaving 6 bases not matched to a gene. The CDR3 covers 12 residues. The DNA for the CDR3 is TGCAGCGTTGGTGGACAGGGGGAAGTAGCTTTCTTT. Translated: CSVGGQGEVAFF.

The V and J genes are TRBV5-4 and TRBJ1-4; 9 bases match TRBD1. V shed 10 bases and J 2 bases; nucleotides not matched to a gene: 15. Germline CDR1 and CDR2: SGHNT and YYREEE (reference sequence). The CDR3 sequence is 17 residues long. The CDR3 loop reads CAPYRDREKSTNEKLFF. DNA for the CDR3: TGTGCCCCCTACAGGGACAGGGAGAAATCCACTAATGAAAAACTGTTTTTT.

V is TRBV4-2 and J is TRBJ2-2; TRBD2 matches at 7 bases. CDR1 and CDR2 (germline): LGHNA, YNFKEQ. V dropped 1 base and J dropped 2; count of bases not matched to a gene: 4. CDR3 length: 16 amino acids. The CDR3 DNA sequence: TGTGCCAGCAGCCAAGGGGGACTAATAAACACCGGGGAGCTGTTTTTT. It is translated as CASSQGGLINTGELFF.

The chain links TRBV25-1 to TRBJ1-4; D may be TRBD1 (6 bases). Trimming took off 3 bases at V and 4 bases at J, with 15 bases between the two ends. This CDR3 is 16 amino acids long. CDR1 and CDR2 from the germline V gene are MGHDK and SYGVNS. The CDR3 protein is CASSDPRGEVNEKLFF. The CDR3 nucleotides are TGTGCCAGCAGTGACCCCAGGGGAGAGGTTAATGAAAAACTGTTTTTT.

The CDR3 here is CASSPDRPRPDTQYF. The CDR3 DNA sequence: TGTGCCAGCTCACCGGACAGGCCCAGACCAGATACGCAGTATTTT. This chain uses TRBV18 with TRBJ2-3; 7 bases map to TRBD1. The CDR3 covers 15 residues. The ends lost 3 bases at V and 4 bases at J; junction bases unmatched: 7. From germline, CDR1 is KGHSH and CDR2 LQKENI.

The V call is TRBV6-1, the J call TRBJ1-2; 8 positions match TRBD1. The CDR3 has 14 residues. The V gene end was trimmed by 4 bases and the J gene end by 4 bases; junction bases not matched to a gene: 5. From germline, CDR1 is MNHNS and CDR2 SASEGT. CDR3 amino acids: CASSAQGASYGYTF. The CDR3 region has the DNA TGTGCCAGCAGTGCCCAGGGGGCCTCCTATGGCTACACCTTC.

The genes are TRBV7-2 and TRBJ2-1, with 7 bases matching TRBD1. Trimming at V came to 6 bases and at J to 8 bases, leaving 7 bases not matched to a gene. Germline CDR1 reads SGHTA; CDR2 reads FQGNSA. The CDR3 contains 13 residues. The CDR3 sequence is CASSKGGSYEQFF. In DNA, the CDR3 is TGTGCCAGCAGTAAAGGGGGCAGTTATGAGCAGTTCTTC.

This clone was counted a few times. CDR3 residues: CASTPGWMNTEAFF. CDR3 bases: TGTGCCAGCACCCCAGGGTGGATGAACACTGAAGCTTTCTTT. The genes are TRBV6-5 and TRBJ1-1; tentative D call: TRBD1 (5 bases). Per germline, CDR1 MNHEY and CDR2 SVGAGI. Trimming took 7 bases from V and 0 from J, leaving 12 bases between them. This CDR3 spans 14 amino acids.

This rearrangement joins TRBV23-1 to TRBJ2-2; tentatively, D is TRBD2 (5 bases). TRBV23-1 is an open reading frame, and its role is uncertain. The CDR3 consists of 12 residues. Trimming stripped 11 bases from V and 3 bases from J, with 10 bases between. The CDR3 sequence: CAPEGYTGELFF. CDR3 bases: TGCGCCCCCGAGGGTTACACCGGGGAGCTGTTTTTT.

This chain uses TRBV14 with TRBJ2-7, with TRBD1 identical over 9 bases. The CDR3 spans 14 residues. Trimming cost V 5 bases and J 2 bases; bases outside gene matches: 4. Germline V gene lookup returns CDR1 SGHDN and CDR2 FVKESK. CDR3 sequence reads: CASSFGQGTYEQYF. As DNA, the CDR3 is TGTGCCAGCAGCTTTGGACAGGGGACCTACGAGCAGTACTTC. Using reference TRBV14 and TRBJ2-7 for the parts outside the CDR3, the full variable domain is EAGVTQFPSHSVIEKGQTVTLRCDPISGHDNLYWYRRVMGKEIKFLLHFVKESKQDESGMPNNRFLAERTGGTYSTLKVQPAELEDSGVYFCASSFGQGTYEQYFGPGTRLTVT.

The rearrangement uses TRBV6-1 and TRBJ2-4; no firm D call. This CDR3 is built from 15 residues. Germline V gene sequence: CDR1 MNHNS, CDR2 SASEGT. V lost 6 bases and J lost 1, with 13 bases in between. DNA of the CDR3: TGTGCCAGCAGGGCTGGTGTCCTGGCCAAAAACATTCAGTACTTC. This sequence encodes CASRAGVLAKNIQYF.

The V gene is TRBV10-3, the J gene TRBJ2-1, with 10 bases aligning to TRBD2. The germline V gene has CDR1 ENHRY and CDR2 SYGVKD. Losses at the gene ends were 3 bases for V and 4 bases for J; bases not matched to a gene: 3. This CDR3 is built from 15 residues. The CDR3 reads CAISEIAGGYNEQFF. CDR3 coding DNA: TGTGCCATCAGTGAAATAGCGGGGGGATACAATGAGCAGTTCTTC.

This clone has a handful of counts. This rearrangement joins TRBV5-8 to TRBJ1-1, with D possibly being TRBD1 (6 bases). Germline V gene lookup returns CDR1 SGHTS and CDR2 YDEGEE. This CDR3 contains 16 residues. V was clipped by 4 bases and J by 1 base, with 17 bases between them. CDR3 nucleotide sequence: TGTGCCAGCAGCCCGTCGAACGAGGGGGAGAACACTGAAGCTTTCTTT. Its translation: CASSPSNEGENTEAFF. Supplemented by reference TRBV5-8 and TRBJ1-1, the full variable domain reads EAGVTQSPTHLIKTRGQQATLRCSPISGHTSVYWYQQALGLGLQFLLWYDEGEERNRGNFPPRFSGRQFPNYSSELNVNALELEDSALYLCASSPSNEGENTEAFFGQGTRLTVV.

The chain uses TRBV23-1 and TRBJ2-7; 8 bases agree with TRBD1. TRBV23-1 is labeled an ORF, and its function is uncertain. This CDR3 has 17 amino acids. Trimming took 0 bases from V and 4 from J; bases not matched to a gene: 11. For the CDR3, the DNA is TGCGCCAGCAGTCAATCGGGGCGGCAGGGGGCATGGTACGAGCAGTACTTC. Translating gives CASSQSGRQGAWYEQYF.